This T cell receptor (beta chain) was sequenced during a study of shared T cell receptors in the human thymus. Germline CDR1 SEHNR, CDR2 FQNEAQ (reference sequence). V was pared by 6 bases and J by 4 bases, with 12 bases between. The CDR3 has 14 amino acids. Method: immunoSEQ multiplex PCR; TCRdb's copy keeps in-frame clones and lacks some. The sample consists of hundreds of thousands of clones, around nine tenths of them appearing once. These data were also reused for a study on human thymus T cells. This second study says: Thymic and blood repertoires appeared to carry a bias in their V and J gene usage.

Sequenced material: thymocytes. This sequence joins TRBV7-9 and TRBJ2-2; D is possibly TRBD2 (6 bases). The clonotype originates from a boy under two years old with a congenital heart defect. As DNA, the CDR3 is TGTGCCAGCAGGGCTCGGGGGACCACCGGGGAGCTGTTTTTT. Translating gives CASRARGTTGELFF.